This TCR beta chain was recorded in a study of technical replicates of blood from a few donors. Libraries were prepared by immunoSEQ multiplex PCR; TCRdb keeps only in-frame clonotypes and omits some of them. The repertoire holds 60,000 to 80,000 clones, roughly nine tenths seen once, with roughly 5% in the top ten. The trim removed 1 base at V and 6 bases at J, leaving 4 bases unmatched. The CDR3 length is 15 residues. Germline CDR1 reads LGHNA; CDR2 reads YNFKEQ. This TCR derives from a human donor in good health. Some clones in this sample may be carry-over from other donors' samples. The material sequenced was PBMCs. The chain couples TRBV4-2 to TRBJ2-7, with TRBD2 matching over 12 bases. CDR3 loop: CASSQASGRAGEQYF. The CDR3 DNA sequence: TGTGCCAGCAGCCAAGCTAGCGGGAGGGCCGGCGAGCAGTACTTC.